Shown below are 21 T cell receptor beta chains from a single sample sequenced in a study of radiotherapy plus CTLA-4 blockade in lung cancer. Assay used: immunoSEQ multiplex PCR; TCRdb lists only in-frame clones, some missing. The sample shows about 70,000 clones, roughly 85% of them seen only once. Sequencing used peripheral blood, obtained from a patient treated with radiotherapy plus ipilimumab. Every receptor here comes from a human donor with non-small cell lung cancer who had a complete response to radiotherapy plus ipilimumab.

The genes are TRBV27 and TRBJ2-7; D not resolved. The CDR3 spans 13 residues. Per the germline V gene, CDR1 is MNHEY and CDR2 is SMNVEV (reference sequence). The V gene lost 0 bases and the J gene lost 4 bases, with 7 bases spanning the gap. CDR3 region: CASSLSTHYEQYF. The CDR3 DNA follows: TGTGCCAGCAGTTTATCAACCCATTACGAGCAGTACTTC.

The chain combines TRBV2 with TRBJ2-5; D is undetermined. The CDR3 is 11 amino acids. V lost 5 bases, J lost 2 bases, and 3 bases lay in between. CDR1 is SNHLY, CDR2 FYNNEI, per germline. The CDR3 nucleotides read TGTGCCAGCAGTTTTCAAGAGACCCAGTACTTC. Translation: CASSFQETQYF.

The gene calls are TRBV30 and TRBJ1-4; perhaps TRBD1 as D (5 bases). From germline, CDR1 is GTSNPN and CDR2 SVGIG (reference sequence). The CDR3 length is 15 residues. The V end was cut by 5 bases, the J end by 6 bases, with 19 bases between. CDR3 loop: CAWGDPGRPHEKLFF. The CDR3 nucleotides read TGTGCCTGGGGGGACCCCGGGCGGCCCCATGAAAAACTGTTTTTT. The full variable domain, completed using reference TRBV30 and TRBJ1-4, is SQTIHQWPATLVQPVGSPLSLECTVEGTSNPNLYWYRQAAGRGLQLLFYSVGIGQISSEVPQNLSASRPQDRQFILSSKKLLLSDSGFYLCAWGDPGRPHEKLFFGSGTQLSVL.

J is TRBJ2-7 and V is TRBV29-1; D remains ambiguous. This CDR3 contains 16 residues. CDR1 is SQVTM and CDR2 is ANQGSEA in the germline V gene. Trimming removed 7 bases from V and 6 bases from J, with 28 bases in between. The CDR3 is CSAVTRADNQGCEQYV. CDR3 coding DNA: TGCAGCGCCGTAACCCGGGCAGACAACCAAGGGTGCGAGCAGTACGTC.

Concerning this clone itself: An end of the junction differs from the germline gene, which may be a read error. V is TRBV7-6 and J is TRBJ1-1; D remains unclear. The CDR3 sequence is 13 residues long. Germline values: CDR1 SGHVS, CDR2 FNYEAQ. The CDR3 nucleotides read TGTGCCGGCAGCTTAGATTTGAACACTGAAGCTTTCTTT. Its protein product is CAGSLDLNTEAFF.

The CDR3 DNA follows: TGCGCCAGCAGGGGCCCTGGTACAGATACGCAGTATTTT. Encoded protein: CASRGPGTDTQYF. This chain connects TRBV10-1 to TRBJ2-3; D gene unclear. This CDR3 region has 13 residues. V lost 6 bases and J 3 bases, leaving 10 bases between the germline ends. Per germline, CDR1 WNHNN and CDR2 SYGVQD (reference sequence).

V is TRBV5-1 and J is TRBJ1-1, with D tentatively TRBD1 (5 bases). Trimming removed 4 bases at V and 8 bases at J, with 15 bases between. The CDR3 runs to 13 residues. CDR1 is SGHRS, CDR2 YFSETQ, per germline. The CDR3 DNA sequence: TGCGCCAGCAGCATTTCAGGGAGCGAGGAAGCTTTCTTT. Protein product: CASSISGSEEAFF.

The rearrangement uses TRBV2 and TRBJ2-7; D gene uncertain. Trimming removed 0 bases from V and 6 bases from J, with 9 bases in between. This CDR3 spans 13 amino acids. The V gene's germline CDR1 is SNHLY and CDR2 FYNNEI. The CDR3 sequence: CASSEALSPEQYV. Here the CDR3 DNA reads TGTGCCAGCAGTGAAGCGCTATCACCCGAGCAGTACGTC.

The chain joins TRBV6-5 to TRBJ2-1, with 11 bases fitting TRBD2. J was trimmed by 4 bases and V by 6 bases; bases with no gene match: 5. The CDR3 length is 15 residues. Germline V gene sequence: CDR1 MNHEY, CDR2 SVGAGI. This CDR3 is CASRGGTSGYNEQFF. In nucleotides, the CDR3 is TGTGCCAGCAGGGGGGGGACTAGCGGTTACAATGAGCAGTTCTTC.

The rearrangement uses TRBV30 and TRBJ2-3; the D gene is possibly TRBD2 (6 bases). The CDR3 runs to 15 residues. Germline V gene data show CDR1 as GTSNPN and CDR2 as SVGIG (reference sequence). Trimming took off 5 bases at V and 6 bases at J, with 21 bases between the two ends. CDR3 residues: CAWAPGSGRLDTQYF. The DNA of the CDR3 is TGTGCCTGGGCCCCGGGGAGCGGGCGACTGGATACGCAGTATTTT.

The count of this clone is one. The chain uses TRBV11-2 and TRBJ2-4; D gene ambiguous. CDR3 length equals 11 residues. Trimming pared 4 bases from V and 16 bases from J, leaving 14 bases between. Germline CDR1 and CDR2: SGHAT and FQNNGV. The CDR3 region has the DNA TGTGCCAGCAGCTCCGGACCAACCCCCTACTTC. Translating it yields CASSSGPTPYF. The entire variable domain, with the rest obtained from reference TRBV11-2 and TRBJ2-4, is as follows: EAGVAQSPRYKIIEKRQSVAFWCNPISGHATLYWYQQILGQGPKLLIQFQNNGVVDDSQLPKDRFSAERLKGVDSTLKIQPAKLEDSAVYLCASSSGPTPYFGAGTRLSVL.

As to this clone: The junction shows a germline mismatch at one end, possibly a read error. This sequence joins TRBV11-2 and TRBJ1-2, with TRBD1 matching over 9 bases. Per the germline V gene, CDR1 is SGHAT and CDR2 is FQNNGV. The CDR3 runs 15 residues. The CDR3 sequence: CASSQAGQGSYGYTF. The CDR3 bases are TGCGCCAGCAGCCAAGCGGGACAGGGATCCTATGGCTACACCTTC.

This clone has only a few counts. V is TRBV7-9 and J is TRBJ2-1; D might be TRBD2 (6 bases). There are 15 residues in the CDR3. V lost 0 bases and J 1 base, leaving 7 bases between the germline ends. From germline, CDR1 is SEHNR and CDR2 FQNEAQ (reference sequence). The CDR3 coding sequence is TGTGCCAGCAGCTTAGCCGGGACTTCCTACAATGAGCAGTTCTTC. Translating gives CASSLAGTSYNEQFF.

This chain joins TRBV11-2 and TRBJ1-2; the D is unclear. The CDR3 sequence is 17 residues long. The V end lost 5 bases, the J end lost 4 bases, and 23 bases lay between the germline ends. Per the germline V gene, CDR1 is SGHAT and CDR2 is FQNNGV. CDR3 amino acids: CASSEEKASRKTYGYTF. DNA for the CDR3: TGTGCCAGCAGCGAGGAGAAAGCAAGCAGAAAGACCTATGGCTACACCTTC.

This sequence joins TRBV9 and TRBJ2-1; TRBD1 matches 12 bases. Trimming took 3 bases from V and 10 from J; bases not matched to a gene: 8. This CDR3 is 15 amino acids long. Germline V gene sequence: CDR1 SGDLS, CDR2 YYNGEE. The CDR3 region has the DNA TGTGCCAGCAGCGACCGGGACAGGGGGCGCGTGGAGCAGTTCTTC. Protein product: CASSDRDRGRVEQFF.

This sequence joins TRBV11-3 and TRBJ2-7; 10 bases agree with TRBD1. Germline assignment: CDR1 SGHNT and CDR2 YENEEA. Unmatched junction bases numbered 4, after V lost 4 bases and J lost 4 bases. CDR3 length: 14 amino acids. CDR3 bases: TGTGCCAGCAGCTCAAGACAGGGGGCGTACGAGCAGTACGTC. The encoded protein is CASSSRQGAYEQYV.

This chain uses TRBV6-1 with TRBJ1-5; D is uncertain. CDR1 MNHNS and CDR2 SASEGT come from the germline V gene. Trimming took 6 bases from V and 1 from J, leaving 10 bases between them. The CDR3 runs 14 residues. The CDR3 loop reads CASREGWSNQPQHF. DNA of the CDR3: TGTGCCAGCAGAGAGGGTTGGAGCAATCAGCCCCAGCATTTT.

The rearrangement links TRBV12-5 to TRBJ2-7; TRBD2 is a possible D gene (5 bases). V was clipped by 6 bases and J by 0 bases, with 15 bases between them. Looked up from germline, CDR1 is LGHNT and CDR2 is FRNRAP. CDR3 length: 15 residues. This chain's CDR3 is CASGAPSRSSYEQYF. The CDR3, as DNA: TGTGCTAGTGGGGCCCCTAGCAGAAGCTCCTACGAGCAGTACTTC.

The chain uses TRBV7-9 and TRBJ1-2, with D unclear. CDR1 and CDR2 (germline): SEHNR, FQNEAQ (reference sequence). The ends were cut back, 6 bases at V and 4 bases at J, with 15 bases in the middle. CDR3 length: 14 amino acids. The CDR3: CASRAARSGYGYTF. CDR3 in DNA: TGTGCCAGCAGGGCAGCCCGGTCGGGCTATGGCTACACCTTC.

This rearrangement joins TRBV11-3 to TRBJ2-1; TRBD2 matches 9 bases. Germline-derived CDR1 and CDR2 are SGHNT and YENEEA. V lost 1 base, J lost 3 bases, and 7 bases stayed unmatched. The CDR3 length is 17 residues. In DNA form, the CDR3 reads TGTGCCAGCAGCTTAGGGTTAGCGGGAGACCTCTACAATGAGCAGTTCTTC. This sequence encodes CASSLGLAGDLYNEQFF. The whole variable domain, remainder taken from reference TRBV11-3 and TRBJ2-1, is EAGVVQSPRYKIIEKKQPVAFWCNPISGHNTLYWYLQNLGQGPELLIRYENEEAVDDSQLPKDRFSAERLKGVDSTLKIQPAELGDSAVYLCASSLGLAGDLYNEQFFGPGTRLTVL.

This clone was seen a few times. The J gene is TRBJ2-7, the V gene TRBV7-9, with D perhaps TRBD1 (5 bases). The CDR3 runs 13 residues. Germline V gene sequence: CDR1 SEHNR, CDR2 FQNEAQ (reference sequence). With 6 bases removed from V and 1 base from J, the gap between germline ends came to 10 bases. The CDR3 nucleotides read TGTGCCAGCAGTGGCAGGGTTTCCTACGAGCAGTACTTC. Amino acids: CASSGRVSYEQYF.